Each of the 20 T cell receptor beta chains below was sequenced from the same sample in a study of OX40 agonist ivuxolimab in advanced cancers. Library preparation was by the immunoSEQ multiplex PCR assay. What TCRdb holds here is the immuneACCESS table cut down to in-frame rearrangements. Part of the clones is not present; checked against another copy, under half of the missing clones reflect an unresolved V gene, and the others are unexplained. The sample table lists about 120,000 clones, roughly nine tenths of them with a count of one. Around 0.57% of the sample is taken by the ten largest. Material: CD4+ or CD8+ T cells sorted from blood, obtained in a trial of the OX40 agonist ivuxolimab. The receptor set was obtained from an adult with an advanced solid tumor such as melanoma, head and neck, liver or kidney cancer.

The chain employs TRBV9 and TRBJ1-6, with 7 bases aligning to TRBD1. This CDR3 spans 16 amino acids. CDR1 SGDLS and CDR2 YYNGEE come from the germline V gene. Trimming cost V 3 bases and J 0 bases; bases outside gene matches: 3. The CDR3 DNA is TGTGCCAGCAGCGGGGGGGACAGCTCCTATAATTCACCCCTCCACTTT. Its translation: CASSGGDSSYNSPLHF.

Written as DNA, the CDR3 is TGCGCCAGCAGCCAAGCGCAGGGTCCCTTCTCTGGAAACACCATATATTTT. It encodes CASSQAQGPFSGNTIYF. This chain connects TRBV4-3 to TRBJ1-3; a possible D gene is TRBD1 (5 bases). The V gene lost 1 base and the J gene lost 0 bases, with 13 bases spanning the gap. This CDR3 has 17 residues. CDR1 is LGHNA, CDR2 YSLEER, per germline.

The rearrangement links TRBV5-6 to TRBJ2-5, with D possibly TRBD2 on 6 matching bases. Germline CDR1 and CDR2: SGHDT and YYEEEE. V lost 2 bases and J 4 bases, leaving 18 bases between the germline ends. The CDR3 spans 16 residues. The DNA of the CDR3 is TGTGCCAGCAGCTTTCGGACTATGGTGGCCAGAGAGACCCAGTACTTC. As protein: CASSFRTMVARETQYF.

The genes are TRBV6-5 and TRBJ2-3; D is undetermined. The CDR3 covers 14 residues. V shed 3 bases and J shed 6 bases, with 13 bases lying between them. Per germline, CDR1 MNHEY and CDR2 SVGAGI. The CDR3 spells CASSYSRPTDTQYF. The CDR3 coding sequence is TGTGCCAGCAGTTATTCTCGACCCACCGATACGCAGTATTTT.

The CDR3 DNA sequence: TGTGCCAGCAGCTTAATTCAGGGAAAGTACGAGCAGTACTTC. Its protein is CASSLIQGKYEQYF. This chain connects TRBV11-2 to TRBJ2-7, with a tentative D call TRBD1 (5 bases). The CDR3 is 14 residues long. CDR1 is SGHAT, CDR2 FQNNGV, per germline. Deletions cut 2 bases from V and 4 bases from J, with 12 bases between.

The chain uses TRBV6-4 and TRBJ2-2, with D perhaps TRBD1 (6 bases). V was pared by 6 bases and J by 0 bases, with 11 bases between. Germline V CDR1 and CDR2: MRHNA, SNTAGT. CDR3 length: 15 amino acids. The CDR3 nucleotides are TGTGCCAGCAGCTCCGGGACAACGAACACCGGGGAGCTGTTTTTT. Translating it yields CASSSGTTNTGELFF.

The rearrangement links TRBV18 to TRBJ1-1; D gene uncertain. Germline assignment: CDR1 KGHSH and CDR2 LQKENI. Trimming cost V 3 bases and J 4 bases, with 12 bases left between them. CDR3 size: 14 residues. CDR3 sequence: CASSPSQVSTEAFF. CDR3 nucleotides: TGTGCCAGCTCACCCTCGCAGGTCAGCACTGAAGCTTTCTTT.

The rearrangement joins TRBV4-3 to TRBJ1-1; D may be TRBD1 (5 bases). The CDR3 is 14 residues long. Germline CDR1 reads LGHNA; CDR2 reads YSLEER. V was clipped by 1 base and J by 6 bases, with 12 bases between them. The CDR3 DNA is TGCGCCAGCAGCCAAGGGCAGGGCGTAGCTGAAGCTTTCTTT. This translates into CASSQGQGVAEAFF.

The gene calls are TRBV28 and TRBJ2-7; maybe TRBD1 (5 bases). The CDR3 contains 12 residues. In germline, CDR1 is MDHEN, CDR2 SYDVKM. V gave up 3 bases and J gave up 6 bases, with 9 bases separating them. CDR3 bases: TGTGCCAGCAGTTTTGGCAGGGCCGAGCAGTACTTC. It translates to CASSFGRAEQYF.

This chain joins TRBV2 and TRBJ1-6, with D perhaps TRBD1 (5 bases). The CDR3 spans 15 residues. Trimming stripped 4 bases from V and 1 base from J, with 8 bases between. Looked up from germline, CDR1 is SNHLY and CDR2 is FYNNEI. CDR3 DNA sequence: TGTGCCAGCAGTGGGGGGGGGTCCTATAATTCACCCCTCCACTTT. It codes for CASSGGGSYNSPLHF.

This CDR3 reads CASSVGDTTGRVGIQYF. In DNA form, the CDR3 reads TGTGCCAGCAGTGTGGGAGACACGACAGGGCGGGTCGGCATTCAGTACTTC. The chain recombines TRBV6-1 with TRBJ2-4, with 7 nucleotides matching TRBD1. Germline values: CDR1 MNHNS, CDR2 SASEGT. V lost 4 bases and J lost 9; bases outside the gene matches: 18. This CDR3 has 17 amino acids.

The V call is TRBV7-8, the J call TRBJ2-5, with D unresolved. V lost 6 bases, J lost 5 bases, and 19 bases lay in between. Germline-derived CDR1 and CDR2 are SGHVS and FQNEAQ. This CDR3 has 15 residues. CDR3 region: CASRSRRQGRETQYF. CDR3 bases: TGTGCCAGCAGATCCCGAAGACAAGGCAGGGAGACCCAGTACTTC.

The chain uses TRBV29-1 and TRBJ1-1; 10 bases match TRBD1. CDR1 is SQVTM, CDR2 ANQGSEA, per germline. V lost 7 bases to trimming and J lost 2 bases; unmatched junction nucleotides: 4. The CDR3 is 13 residues long. The CDR3 loop reads CSGRDRGNTEAFF. The CDR3 DNA reads as TGCAGCGGTAGGGACAGGGGAAACACTGAAGCTTTCTTT.

The chain carries TRBV18 and TRBJ2-3; weak D call: TRBD1 (6 bases). In germline, CDR1 is KGHSH, CDR2 LQKENI. This CDR3 is 13 amino acids long. Trimming took off 2 bases at V and 6 bases at J, with 9 bases between the two ends. The CDR3 sequence: CASSPGGVDTQYF. DNA of the CDR3: TGTGCCAGCTCACCAGGGGGCGTGGATACGCAGTATTTT. The full variable domain, its missing parts supplied by reference TRBV18 and TRBJ2-3, is NAGVMQNPRHLVRRRGQEARLRCSPMKGHSHVYWYRQLPEEGLKFMVYLQKENIIDESGMPKERFSAEFPKEGPSILRIQQVVRGDSAAYFCASSPGGVDTQYFGPGTRLTVL.

This sequence joins TRBV6-5 and TRBJ1-2; the match to TRBD1 covers 7 bases. The CDR3 is 14 amino acids. CDR1 is MNHEY, CDR2 SVGAGI, per germline. J lost 4 bases, V lost 2 bases, and 4 bases had no gene match. Written as DNA, the CDR3 is TGTGCCAGCAGTTACGGGCCAGGGGGCTATGGCTACACCTTC. Amino acids: CASSYGPGGYGYTF.

The CDR3 DNA sequence: TGTGCCTGGGGTCCGGGACAGCCTACATTTATTTACGGAGAGACCCAGTACTTC. Protein product: CAWGPGQPTFIYGETQYF. J is TRBJ2-5 and V is TRBV30, with 7 bases that match TRBD1. After removal of 5 bases from V and 4 bases from J, the junction contained 22 bases not matched to a gene. The germline gives CDR1 GTSNPN, CDR2 SVGIG (reference sequence). CDR3 length equals 18 residues.

J is TRBJ1-2 and V is TRBV5-1; TRBD1 matches at 7 bases. The germline V gene encodes CDR1 SGHRS and CDR2 YFSETQ. The CDR3 sequence is 15 residues long. The junction had 5 bases not matched to a gene; V was cut back by 1 base and J by 2 bases. The CDR3: CASSLKETGNYGYTF. The CDR3 DNA follows: TGCGCCAGCAGCTTGAAAGAGACAGGGAACTATGGCTACACCTTC.

The chain carries TRBV18 and TRBJ1-1; D is ambiguous. Trimming pared 3 bases from V and 5 bases from J, leaving 10 bases between. The CDR3 extends over 13 amino acids. Per the germline V gene, CDR1 is KGHSH and CDR2 is LQKENI. The CDR3 coding sequence is TGTGCCAGCTCACCGGACCGAGGGACTGAAGCTTTCTTT. It specifies CASSPDRGTEAFF.

The chain uses TRBV18 and TRBJ1-2; D remains ambiguous. V shed 3 bases and J shed 5 bases, with 16 bases lying between them. The germline V gene has CDR1 KGHSH and CDR2 LQKENI. This CDR3 has 15 amino acids. This chain's CDR3 is CASSPDGNKLYGYTF. The CDR3 DNA sequence: TGTGCCAGCTCACCTGACGGGAACAAACTTTATGGCTACACCTTC.

The J gene is TRBJ2-7, the V gene TRBV10-1, with 10 bases identical to TRBD1. CDR3 length: 16 amino acids. Germline V gene data show CDR1 as WNHNN and CDR2 as SYGVQD (reference sequence). After removal of 6 bases from V and 1 base from J, the junction contained 9 bases not matched to a gene. The CDR3 DNA is TGCGCCAGCAGCATATTACCGGGACAGGGGTCCTACGAGCAGTACTTC. Protein product: CASSILPGQGSYEQYF.